This entry concerns a single TCR beta chain. The sample is drawn from a study of ipilimumab plus nivolumab after autologous stem cell transplantation. In the study overall: Median doses per patient: about 5 ipilimumab, roughly 8 nivolumab. The DLBCL group included primary refractory and relapsed cases.

TCRdb keeps only in-frame clones here, not all; method: immunoSEQ multiplex PCR. Of 84,000 or so clones listed, over 80% were seen once; the top ten hold less than 2.5%. Ipilimumab, 1 mg/kg, started 14 to 28 days after autologous transplant. Trimming took 4 bases from V and 7 from J, leaving 11 bases between them. The CDR3 runs 13 residues. Germline V CDR1 and CDR2: SGHTA, FQGNSA. The TCR was taken from a male donor with diffuse large B-cell lymphoma. The J gene is TRBJ2-1, the V gene TRBV7-2; D unclear. Sequenced here: PBMCs, sampled in a trial of ipilimumab plus nivolumab as post-transplant consolidation. The CDR3 DNA follows: TGTGCCAGCAGCTCATTTGTAAATAATGAGCAGTTCTTC. Protein: CASSSFVNNEQFF.